The 29 T cell receptor beta chains reported below all come from one sample, sequenced in a study of T cell responses to AZD1222 COVID-19 vaccine. Assay: immunoSEQ multiplex PCR; the TCRdb copy retains only in-frame clones and omits some. Found here are about 79,000 clones, roughly 80% of them singletons; the top ten hold about 1.3%. Sequencing used peripheral blood, obtained 28 days after the second AZD1222 dose. These receptors originate from an adult who received the AZD1222 COVID-19 vaccine.

The chain carries TRBV10-3 and TRBJ1-5; D uncertain. The V end was cut by 4 bases, the J end by 6 bases, with 10 bases between. The CDR3 sequence is 13 residues long. Per the germline V gene, CDR1 is ENHRY and CDR2 is SYGVKD. The CDR3 spells CAISGAESQPQHF. In DNA, the CDR3 is TGTGCCATCAGTGGGGCAGAAAGTCAGCCCCAGCATTTT.

The rearrangement joins TRBV28 to TRBJ1-4; 8 bases map to TRBD1. The germline V gene encodes CDR1 MDHEN and CDR2 SYDVKM. The junction had 7 bases not matched to a gene; V was cut back by 6 bases and J by 7 bases. The CDR3 contains 14 residues. The CDR3 is CASRPPGTGEKLFF. The CDR3 DNA is TGTGCCAGCAGGCCCCCCGGGACAGGTGAAAAACTGTTTTTT.

As to this clone: One end of the junction does not line up with germline, which may come from a read error. The gene calls are TRBV29-1 and TRBJ2-5, with 8 bases aligning to TRBD2. This CDR3 is 14 amino acids long. Germline CDR1 and CDR2: SQVTM and ANQGSEA. The CDR3 DNA sequence: TGCAGCCCCCGAGACCTAGCGGGTGTAGAGGCCCAGTACTTC. This sequence encodes CSPRDLAGVEAQYF. The whole variable domain, filled in from reference TRBV29-1 and TRBJ2-5, reads SAVISQKPSRDICQRGTSLTIQCQVDSQVTMMFWYRQQPGQSLTLIATANQGSEATYESGFVIDKFPISRPNLTFSTLTVSNMSPEDSSIYLCSPRDLAGVEAQYFGPGTRLLVL.

This chain uses TRBV11-3 with TRBJ1-5, with D unresolved. The CDR3 extends over 14 amino acids. CDR1 SGHNT and CDR2 YENEEA come from the germline V gene. V shed 3 bases and J shed 5 bases, with 11 bases lying between them. This CDR3 reads CASSFKKRDQPQHF. CDR3 in DNA: TGTGCCAGCAGCTTCAAAAAGAGGGATCAGCCCCAGCATTTT. The whole variable domain, remainder taken from reference TRBV11-3 and TRBJ1-5, is EAGVVQSPRYKIIEKKQPVAFWCNPISGHNTLYWYLQNLGQGPELLIRYENEEAVDDSQLPKDRFSAERLKGVDSTLKIQPAELGDSAVYLCASSFKKRDQPQHFGDGTRLSIL.

By share, this clone ranks as medium-sized. This chain connects TRBV5-1 to TRBJ2-1; 8 bases map to TRBD2. Trimming took 3 bases from V and 6 from J; bases not matched to a gene: 17. CDR3 length: 18 amino acids. Germline CDR1 SGHRS, CDR2 YFSETQ. The CDR3 region is CASSYGSIRASGFNEQFF. The DNA of the CDR3 is TGCGCCAGCAGCTACGGGTCAATTCGGGCTAGCGGGTTCAATGAGCAGTTCTTC.

V and J are TRBV28 and TRBJ2-7; D unresolved. V shed 5 bases and J shed 2 bases, with 10 bases lying between them. This CDR3 region has 13 residues. In germline, CDR1 is MDHEN, CDR2 SYDVKM. In DNA, the CDR3 is TGTGCCAGCAGTCCCAAGGGAACCTACGAGCAGTACTTC. Its protein product is CASSPKGTYEQYF.

This clone was seen a few times. V and J are TRBV7-2 and TRBJ2-7; no clear D gene. The CDR3 is made up of 14 amino acids. The V gene lost 5 bases and the J gene lost 2 bases, with 13 bases spanning the gap. Germline V gene sequence: CDR1 SGHTA, CDR2 FQGNSA. CDR3 region: CASSPEAGTYEQYF. CDR3 sequence (DNA): TGTGCCAGCAGCCCCGAGGCCGGTACCTACGAGCAGTACTTC.

CDR3 loop: CASSQDLDTIYF. The CDR3 DNA reads as TGTGCCAGCAGCCAAGATTTAGACACCATATATTTT. This chain links TRBV4-2 with TRBJ1-3, with D uncertain. Looked up from germline, CDR1 is LGHNA and CDR2 is YNFKEQ. The CDR3 has 12 amino acids. V was pared by 0 bases and J by 8 bases, with 5 bases between.

This clone was picked up one time. The chain links TRBV7-3 to TRBJ2-2; maybe TRBD1 (6 bases). The V end lost 2 bases, the J end lost 4 bases, and 14 bases lay between the germline ends. The germline CDR1 and CDR2 sequences are SGHTA and FQGTGA. The CDR3 length is 16 residues. This chain's CDR3 is CASSLYAGVGTGELFF. The DNA of the CDR3 is TGTGCCAGCAGCTTATATGCAGGGGTCGGCACCGGGGAGCTGTTTTTT.

J is TRBJ2-1 and V is TRBV11-2; 8 positions match TRBD2. CDR1 is SGHAT and CDR2 is FQNNGV in the germline V gene. V was clipped by 5 bases and J by 2 bases; unmatched bases: 5. This CDR3 comprises 15 residues. For the CDR3, the DNA is TGTGCCAGCAGCCCTAGCGGGTCGACCTACAATGAGCAGTTCTTC. The encoded protein is CASSPSGSTYNEQFF.

CDR3 sequence: CASSIDQGAREKLFF. DNA of the CDR3: TGTGCCAGTAGTATAGACCAGGGGGCGAGGGAAAAACTGTTTTTT. This chain connects TRBV19 to TRBJ1-4, with 8 bases identical to TRBD1. V was clipped by 0 bases and J by 8 bases; unmatched bases: 5. This CDR3 region has 15 residues. CDR1 and CDR2 (germline): LNHDA, SQIVND (reference sequence).

This rearrangement joins TRBV7-8 to TRBJ1-5, with unresolved D. CDR1 and CDR2 (germline): SGHVS, FQNEAQ. V was cut by 0 bases and J by 4 bases, with 7 bases left in between. CDR3 size: 14 residues. The CDR3 region has the DNA TGTGCCAGCAGCTTAGCTGCCAATAATCAGCCCCAGCATTTT. The encoded protein is CASSLAANNQPQHF.

The chain recombines TRBV19 with TRBJ1-5; 8 nucleotides align to TRBD1. The length of the CDR3 is 15 residues. J lost 5 bases, V lost 5 bases, and 8 bases had no gene match. The germline gives CDR1 LNHDA, CDR2 SQIVND (reference sequence). In nucleotides, the CDR3 is TGTGCCAGTAGTGAACAGGGGGTGGGGGATCAGCCCCAGCATTTT. Translated, it gives CASSEQGVGDQPQHF. Looking up the rest from reference TRBV19 and TRBJ1-5 gives the full variable domain: DGGITQSPKYLFRKEGQNVTLSCEQNLNHDAMYWYRQDPGQGLRLIYYSQIVNDFQKGDIAEGYSVSREKKESFPLTVTSAQKNPTAFYLCASSEQGVGDQPQHFGDGTRLSIL.

The chain combines TRBV6-6 with TRBJ2-7, with TRBD1 as a possible D gene (5 bases). The CDR3 totals 11 residues. Germline loops: CDR1 MNHNY, CDR2 SVGAGI (reference sequence). Trimming cost V 5 bases and J 6 bases, with 8 bases left between them. The DNA for the CDR3 is TGTGCCAGCAGTACAGGTTCCGAGCAGTACTTC. This gives the protein CASSTGSEQYF.

The V gene is TRBV29-1, the J gene TRBJ1-4; D is unresolved. The CDR3 length is 13 residues. V was clipped by 5 bases and J by 5 bases, with 12 bases between them. Looked up from germline, CDR1 is SQVTM and CDR2 is ANQGSEA. The CDR3 loop reads CSVRPGPNEKLFF. As DNA, the CDR3 is TGCAGCGTTCGTCCGGGCCCAAATGAAAAACTGTTTTTT. Complete variable domain (other parts from reference TRBV29-1 and TRBJ1-4): SAVISQKPSRDICQRGTSLTIQCQVDSQVTMMFWYRQQPGQSLTLIATANQGSEATYESGFVIDKFPISRPNLTFSTLTVSNMSPEDSSIYLCSVRPGPNEKLFFGSGTQLSVL.

J is TRBJ2-7 and V is TRBV4-1; maybe TRBD2 (6 bases). Germline loops: CDR1 MGHRA, CDR2 YSYEKL. V dropped 2 bases and J dropped 2 bases, with 7 bases sitting between them. The CDR3 has 13 residues. CDR3 in DNA: TGCGCCAGCAGCCAATGGACTACCTACGAGCAGTACTTC. Encoded protein: CASSQWTTYEQYF.

This clone was seen a handful of times. The CDR3, as DNA: TGTGCCAGCAGCTTAATGGACAGGGCCACTGAAGCTTTCTTT. Encoded protein: CASSLMDRATEAFF. The chain joins TRBV7-6 to TRBJ1-1; TRBD1 matches 8 bases. Per germline, CDR1 SGHVS and CDR2 FNYEAQ. The CDR3 is 14 residues long. With 2 bases clipped from V and 4 bases from J, the junction kept 3 bases outside the gene matches.

The CDR3 protein is CASSQAPTSAYNEQFF. The CDR3 nucleotides read TGCGCCAGCAGCCAAGCCCCGACTAGCGCCTACAATGAGCAGTTCTTC. This chain uses TRBV4-1 with TRBJ2-1; 8 positions match TRBD2. The CDR3 consists of 16 residues. From germline, CDR1 is MGHRA and CDR2 YSYEKL. With 1 base clipped from V and 2 bases from J, the junction kept 4 bases outside the gene matches.

The chain joins TRBV2 to TRBJ2-3; either TRBD1 or TRBD2 may fit D (5 bases each). The germline V and J ends were trimmed by 6 bases and 0 bases, with 10 bases remaining between them. Germline CDR1 SNHLY, CDR2 FYNNEI. This CDR3 region has 14 residues. Here the CDR3 reads CASRVGPSTDTQYF. As DNA, the CDR3 is TGTGCCAGCAGAGTGGGACCCAGCACAGATACGCAGTATTTT.

This clone has more than one count but fewer than ten. CDR3 sequence: CASSARGATNEKLFF. DNA of the CDR3: TGTGCCAGCAGCGCCAGGGGCGCAACTAATGAAAAACTGTTTTTT. The chain uses TRBV9 and TRBJ1-4; TRBD1 is a possible D gene (6 bases). Per germline, CDR1 SGDLS and CDR2 YYNGEE. Trimming pared 3 bases from V and 0 bases from J, leaving 9 bases between. The CDR3 is 15 residues long.

V is TRBV7-2 and J is TRBJ1-6; the D is unclear. CDR1 and CDR2 from the germline V gene are SGHTA and FQGNSA. The V gene lost 2 bases and the J gene lost 9 bases, with 8 bases spanning the gap. The CDR3 covers 13 residues. The CDR3 coding sequence is TGTGCCAGCAGCTTAAATGCAGGTTCACCCCTCCACTTT. Translated, it gives CASSLNAGSPLHF.

The rearrangement uses TRBV7-3 and TRBJ1-1; TRBD1 is a possible D gene (6 bases). Between the trimmed V and J ends, which lost 3 bases and 8 bases, there was a span of 13 bases. Germline V gives CDR1 SGHTA, CDR2 FQGTGA. The CDR3 is 13 amino acids. CDR3 amino acids: CASSFAGGAEAFF. The CDR3 DNA reads TGTGCCAGCAGCTTTGCGGGGGGCGCGGAAGCTTTCTTT.

The chain has TRBV5-5 and TRBJ2-7; no definite D call. The CDR3 totals 16 residues. Germline assignment: CDR1 SGHKS and CDR2 YYEKEE (reference sequence). Trimming took off 4 bases at V and 7 bases at J, with 24 bases between the two ends. The CDR3 protein is CASSLGPGIPSFEQYF. In DNA, the CDR3 is TGTGCCAGCAGCCTTGGGCCAGGCATCCCTTCGTTTGAGCAGTACTTC.

The chain has TRBV6-2 or TRBV6-3 and TRBJ2-7; tentative D call: TRBD2 (6 bases). The CDR3 spans 15 residues. V lost 6 bases and J lost 2, with 17 bases in between. Germline loops: CDR1 MNHEY, CDR2 SVGEGT. As DNA, the CDR3 is TGTGCCAGCAGCCGCCGCGGGCGGGAAACCTACGAGCAGTACTTC. It translates to CASSRRGRETYEQYF.

The rearrangement links TRBV9 to TRBJ2-2, with 10 nucleotides matching TRBD2. Germline V gene sequence: CDR1 SGDLS, CDR2 YYNGEE. The V and J ends lost 3 bases and 4 bases, in that order; junction bases with no gene match: 9. The CDR3 sequence is 17 residues long. The CDR3 nucleotides read TGTGCCAGCAGCGGACAGGGGACTAGCGTAATCACCGGGGAGCTGTTTTTT. This translates into CASSGQGTSVITGELFF.

The chain recombines TRBV25-1 with TRBJ1-1; D is unresolved. V was pared by 5 bases and J by 7 bases, with 14 bases between. The CDR3 covers 13 residues. Germline V CDR1 and CDR2: MGHDK, SYGVNS. The CDR3 protein is CASSRGVGFEAFF. CDR3 DNA sequence: TGTGCCAGCAGTCGTGGGGTGGGATTTGAAGCTTTCTTT.

The CDR3 protein is CASSTQQGVGGYTF. The CDR3 region has the DNA TGTGCCAGTAGTACGCAACAGGGAGTTGGTGGCTACACCTTC. The V gene is TRBV19, the J gene TRBJ1-2; D may be TRBD1 (6 bases). Trimming removed 4 bases at V and 7 bases at J, with 16 bases between. Germline CDR1 LNHDA, CDR2 SQIVND (reference sequence). This CDR3 has 14 amino acids.

The V and J genes are TRBV4-1 and TRBJ1-6; perhaps TRBD1 as D (5 bases). Germline lookup yields CDR1 MGHRA and CDR2 YSYEKL. CDR3 length: 16 residues. Trimming left V 0 bases short and J 8 bases short, with 14 bases between. The CDR3: CASSQDWGNDYSPLHF. As DNA, the CDR3 is TGCGCCAGCAGCCAAGATTGGGGGAATGATTATTCACCCCTCCACTTT.

This rearrangement joins TRBV19 to TRBJ1-5; the D gene is possibly TRBD1 (6 bases). V lost 4 bases, J lost 5 bases, and 15 bases lay in between. This CDR3 region has 15 residues. Germline CDR1 and CDR2: LNHDA and SQIVND (reference sequence). In DNA, the CDR3 is TGTGCCAGTAGTAGGGGGCAGGATGGGCATCAGCCCCAGCATTTT. Its translation is CASSRGQDGHQPQHF.